The sequence of this T cell receptor beta chain was determined in a study of immune evolution from preneoplasia to lung adenocarcinoma. Profiling relied on immunoSEQ multiplex PCR, and the TCRdb table lists in-frame clones only, not all of them. The sample contains around 21,000 clones, around 75% of which appear only once. Resections took place in Japan or China from about 2013 to 2017. Histologic diagnosis was independently verified by two lung pathologists. This TCR was sampled from a person in their 60s with lung adenocarcinoma. Sequencing was carried out using FFPE invasive lung adenocarcinoma tissue.

CDR3 coding DNA: TGTGCCTGGAGTGAGCGGAACAATGAGCAGTTCTTC. Its protein is CAWSERNNEQFF. The chain has TRBV30 and TRBJ2-1, with D perhaps TRBD2 (5 bases). The CDR3 covers 12 residues. The V gene lost 1 base and the J gene lost 5 bases, with 6 bases spanning the gap. Germline V gives CDR1 GTSNPN, CDR2 SVGIG (reference sequence).